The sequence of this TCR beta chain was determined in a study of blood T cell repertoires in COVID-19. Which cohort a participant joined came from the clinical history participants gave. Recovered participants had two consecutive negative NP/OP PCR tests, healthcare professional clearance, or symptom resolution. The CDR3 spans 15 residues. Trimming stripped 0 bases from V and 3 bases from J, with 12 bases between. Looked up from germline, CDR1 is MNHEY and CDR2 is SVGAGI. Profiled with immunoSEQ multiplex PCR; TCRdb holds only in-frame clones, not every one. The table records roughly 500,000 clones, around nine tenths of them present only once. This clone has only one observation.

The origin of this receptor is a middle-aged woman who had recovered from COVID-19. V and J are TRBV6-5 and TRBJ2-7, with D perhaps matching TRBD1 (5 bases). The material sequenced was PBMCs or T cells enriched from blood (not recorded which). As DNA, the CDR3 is TGTGCCAGCAGTTACTCCGGCAGGGTCGGCTACGAGCAGTACTTC. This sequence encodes CASSYSGRVGYEQYF.